Reported below is one T cell receptor beta chain. What it binds is unknown. The data were taken from a study of post-analysis software for immune sequencing data. Each TCR beta cDNA library carried unique molecular identifiers. Starting from around 0.96 to 9.9 million T cells, the study yielded approximately 460,000 cDNA molecules. TCRdb reanalysed the PCR reads using MiXCR and keeps one entry per CDR3 protein. Among roughly 800,000 distinct CDR3 sequences listed, roughly 27% were seen once. Study conclusions and caveats: TRBV segments more frequent in patients than in controls numbered roughly 5 and included TRBV5-6, TRBV5-1 and TRBV20-1. When the samples were clustered directly with F measure, those that had been prepared in the same batch showed strong co-clustering. Normalized Chao1 diversity was significantly lower in multiple sclerosis patients than in controls.

Germline lookup yields CDR1 SGHVS and CDR2 FQNEAQ. This CDR3 has 16 residues. Trimming took 5 bases from V and 6 from J, leaving 21 bases between them. The sample consisted of blood. This chain connects TRBV7-8 to TRBJ2-3, with D possibly matching TRBD2 (5 bases). The origin of this receptor is a girl aged 10-17 years with multiple sclerosis. CDR3 sequence: CASSPAGPGRWDTQYF. The CDR3 nucleotides are TGTGCCAGCAGCCCCGCGGGCCCTGGCCGATGGGATACGCAGTATTTT.